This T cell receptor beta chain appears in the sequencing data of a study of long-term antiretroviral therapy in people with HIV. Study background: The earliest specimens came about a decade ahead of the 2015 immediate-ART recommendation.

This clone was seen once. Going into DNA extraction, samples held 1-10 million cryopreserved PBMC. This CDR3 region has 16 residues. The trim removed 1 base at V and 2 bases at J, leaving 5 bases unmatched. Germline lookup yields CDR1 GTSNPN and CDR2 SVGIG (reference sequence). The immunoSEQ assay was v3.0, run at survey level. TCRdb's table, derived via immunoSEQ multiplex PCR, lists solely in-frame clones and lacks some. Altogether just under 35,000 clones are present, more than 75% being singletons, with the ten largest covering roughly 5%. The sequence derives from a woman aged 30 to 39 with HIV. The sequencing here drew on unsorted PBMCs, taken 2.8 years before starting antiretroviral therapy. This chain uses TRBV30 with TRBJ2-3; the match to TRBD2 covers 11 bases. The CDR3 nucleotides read TGTGCCTGGAGTGAAACTAGCGGGGGCCTCACAGATACGCAGTATTTT. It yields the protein CAWSETSGGLTDTQYF.